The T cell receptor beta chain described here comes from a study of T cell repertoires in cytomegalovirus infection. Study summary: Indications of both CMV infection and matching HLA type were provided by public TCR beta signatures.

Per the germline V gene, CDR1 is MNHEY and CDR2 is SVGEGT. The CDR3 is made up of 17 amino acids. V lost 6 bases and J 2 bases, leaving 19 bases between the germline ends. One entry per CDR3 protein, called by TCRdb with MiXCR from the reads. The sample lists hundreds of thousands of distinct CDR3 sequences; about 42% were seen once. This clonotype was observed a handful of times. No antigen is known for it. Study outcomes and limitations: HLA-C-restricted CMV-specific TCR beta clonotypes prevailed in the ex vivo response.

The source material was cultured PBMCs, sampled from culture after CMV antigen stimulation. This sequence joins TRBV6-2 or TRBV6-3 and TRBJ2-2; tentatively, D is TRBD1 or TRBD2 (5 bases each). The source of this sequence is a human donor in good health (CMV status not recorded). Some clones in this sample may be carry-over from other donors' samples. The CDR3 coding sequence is TGTGCCAGCAGAATGTTAACAGGACTTGGCAACACCGGGGAGCTGTTTTTT. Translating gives CASRMLTGLGNTGELFF.